These 16 T cell receptor beta chains originate from one sample sequenced in a study of blood T cell repertoires in COVID-19. Profiled with immunoSEQ multiplex PCR; TCRdb holds only in-frame clones, not every one. This sample has 300,000 to 450,000 clones, with about 88% found just once. Source material: PBMCs or T cells enriched from blood (not recorded which). All receptors derive from a woman under 40 who had been exposed to COVID-19.

As DNA, the CDR3 is TGTGCCAGCAGCCATTTGCTAGCGGGACGAGAGCAGTTCTTC. Translation: CASSHLLAGREQFF. This chain connects TRBV7-2 to TRBJ2-1; 9 bases are shared with TRBD2. CDR3 length equals 14 residues. Per germline, CDR1 SGHTA and CDR2 FQGNSA. V was pared by 5 bases and J by 10 bases, with 9 bases of the junction left unmatched.

This clone has only one observation. Germline is not matched at one junction end, which may reflect a read error. The chain joins TRBV12-3 or TRBV12-4 to TRBJ2-1, with D uncertain. The CDR3 is 13 amino acids. The CDR3, as DNA: TGTGCCAGCAGAACTGACTCCTTCAATGAGCAGTTCTTC. Translating gives CASRTDSFNEQFF.

V gene TRBV6-5 combines with J gene TRBJ1-5; 7 nucleotides agree with TRBD1. CDR1 MNHEY and CDR2 SVGAGI come from the germline V gene. The CDR3 runs to 13 residues. Losses at the gene ends were 9 bases for V and 4 bases for J; bases not matched to a gene: 6. The CDR3 loop is CARPGTANQPQHF. The CDR3 bases are TGTGCCAGACCTGGGACAGCGAATCAGCCCCAGCATTTT.

V usage is TRBV24-1 and J usage is TRBJ2-5; unclear D gene. Germline CDR1 is KGHDR and CDR2 is SFDVKD. The CDR3 loop spans 14 amino acids. Deletions cut 3 bases from V and 1 base from J, with 8 bases between. CDR3 nucleotide sequence: TGTGCCACCAGTGATCGGCAGGCCCAAGAGACCCAGTACTTC. This codes for CATSDRQAQETQYF.

The chain carries TRBV5-5 and TRBJ2-1; 8 bases line up with TRBD1. CDR1 and CDR2 from the germline V gene are SGHKS and YYEKEE (reference sequence). J gave up 2 bases and V 3 bases, and 4 bases lay outside the gene matches. The CDR3 spans 15 residues. CDR3 residues: CASSSTGEPYNEQFF. The CDR3 nucleotides are TGTGCCAGCAGCTCGACAGGGGAACCCTACAATGAGCAGTTCTTC.

In this sample, this clone turned up once. The chain employs TRBV11-3 and TRBJ1-1; D not certain. The CDR3 sequence is 14 residues long. Germline V gives CDR1 SGHNT, CDR2 YENEEA. The V gene lost 2 bases and the J gene lost 6 bases, with 13 bases spanning the gap. CDR3: CASSLMGRQAEAFF. The CDR3 nucleotides read TGTGCCAGCAGCTTAATGGGTCGGCAGGCTGAAGCTTTCTTT.

The gene calls are TRBV23-1 and TRBJ2-7; 10 positions match TRBD1. TRBV23-1 is marked as an open reading frame, function uncertain. The CDR3 runs 12 residues. The V segment lost 2 bases and the J segment 12 bases; nucleotides outside the gene matches: 4. CDR3: CASSQPRDRGYF. The CDR3 coding sequence is TGCGCCAGCAGTCAACCCCGGGACAGGGGGTACTTC.

The chain is built from TRBV10-2 and TRBJ1-6; 10 bases align to TRBD1. Unmatched junction bases numbered 17, after V lost 10 bases and J lost 5 bases. CDR1 and CDR2 (germline): WSHSY, SAAADI. The CDR3 loop spans 18 amino acids. CDR3 sequence reads: CATESVGDRGKDNSPLHF. The CDR3 DNA sequence: TGCGCCACCGAATCGGTCGGGGACAGGGGTAAAGATAATTCACCCCTCCACTTT.

This sequence joins TRBV5-1 and TRBJ2-2, with 16 bases aligning to TRBD2. The germline CDR1 and CDR2 sequences are SGHRS and YFSETQ. V dropped 3 bases and J dropped 4; count of bases not matched to a gene: 3. The CDR3 is 17 residues long. The CDR3 nucleotides are TGCGCCAGCAGCTGGGGACTAGCGGGAGGGAGCACCGGGGAGCTGTTTTTT. This translates into CASSWGLAGGSTGELFF.

The chain combines TRBV6-2 or TRBV6-3 with TRBJ2-7, with 9 bases lining up with TRBD2. Germline CDR1 is MNHEY and CDR2 is SVGEGT. V was clipped by 5 bases and J by 5 bases; unmatched bases: 19. CDR3 length: 18 residues. The CDR3 region is CASSPLVRRREGGNEQYF. Here the CDR3 DNA reads TGTGCCAGCAGTCCCTTGGTGAGGCGGCGGGAGGGTGGAAACGAGCAGTACTTC.

This chain links TRBV28 with TRBJ1-5, with D possibly being TRBD1 (5 bases). This CDR3 has 15 amino acids. Germline V gives CDR1 MDHEN, CDR2 SYDVKM. The germline V and J ends were trimmed by 7 bases and 4 bases, with 17 bases remaining between them. The CDR3 sequence: CASNDPRQPNQPQHF. As DNA, the CDR3 is TGTGCCAGCAATGACCCTAGACAGCCAAATCAGCCCCAGCATTTT.

In its sample, this clone was seen a few times. The V and J genes are TRBV9 and TRBJ1-1, with 7 bases aligning to TRBD1. Trimming cost V 4 bases and J 0 bases; bases outside gene matches: 3. Germline V gene data show CDR1 as SGDLS and CDR2 as YYNGEE. The CDR3 length is 14 residues. CDR3 coding DNA: TGTGCCAGCAGCCAGGACAGGCTGAACACTGAAGCTTTCTTT. This gives the protein CASSQDRLNTEAFF.

The chain couples TRBV2 to TRBJ2-3, with a tentative D call TRBD2 (5 bases). This CDR3 has 14 residues. Trimming took 8 bases from V and 5 from J, leaving 17 bases between them. Germline values: CDR1 SNHLY, CDR2 FYNNEI. CDR3 sequence reads: CASLFLGAGDTQYF. In nucleotides, the CDR3 is TGTGCCAGCCTATTTCTGGGAGCAGGAGATACGCAGTATTTT.

The chain links TRBV9 to TRBJ1-3, with TRBD1 matching 7 bases. The junction had 12 bases not matched to a gene; V was cut back by 0 bases and J by 0 bases. The CDR3 runs 19 residues. Germline V lookup: CDR1 SGDLS, CDR2 YYNGEE. The CDR3 DNA sequence: TGTGCCAGCAGCGTAGCCAGGGACAGAAGCTTATCCTCTGGAAACACCATATATTTT. Translating it yields CASSVARDRSLSSGNTIYF.

V usage is TRBV19 and J usage is TRBJ1-4; D gene unclear. There are 13 residues in the CDR3. Trimming removed 5 bases at V and 7 bases at J, with 11 bases between. The germline CDR1 and CDR2 sequences are LNHDA and SQIVND (reference sequence). The CDR3 sequence: CASSGRGSEKLFF. CDR3 nucleotides: TGTGCCAGTAGTGGGAGAGGATCTGAAAAACTGTTTTTT.

The rearrangement joins TRBV10-2 to TRBJ2-7, with 7 positions matching TRBD1. The CDR3 extends over 15 amino acids. Germline V gene sequence: CDR1 WSHSY, CDR2 SAAADI. After removal of 1 base from V and 0 bases from J, the junction contained 3 bases not matched to a gene. In DNA, the CDR3 is TGCGCCAGCAGTGAGTTAAGGACAGGCTCCTACGAGCAGTACTTC. This translates into CASSELRTGSYEQYF.